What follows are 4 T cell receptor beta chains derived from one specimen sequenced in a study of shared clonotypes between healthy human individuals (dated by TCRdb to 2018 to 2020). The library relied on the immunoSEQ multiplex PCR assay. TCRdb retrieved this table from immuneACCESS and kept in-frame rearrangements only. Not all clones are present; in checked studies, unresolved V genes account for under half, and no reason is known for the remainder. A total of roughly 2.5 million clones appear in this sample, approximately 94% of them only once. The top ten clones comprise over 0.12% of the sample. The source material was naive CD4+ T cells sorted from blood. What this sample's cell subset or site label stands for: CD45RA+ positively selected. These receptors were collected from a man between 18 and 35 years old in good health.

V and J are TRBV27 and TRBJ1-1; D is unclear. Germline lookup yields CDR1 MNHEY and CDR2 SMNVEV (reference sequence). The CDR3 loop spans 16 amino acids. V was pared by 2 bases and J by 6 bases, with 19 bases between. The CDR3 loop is CASSLTSALGESEAFF. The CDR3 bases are TGTGCCAGCAGTTTAACCTCTGCCCTTGGGGAATCTGAAGCTTTCTTT.

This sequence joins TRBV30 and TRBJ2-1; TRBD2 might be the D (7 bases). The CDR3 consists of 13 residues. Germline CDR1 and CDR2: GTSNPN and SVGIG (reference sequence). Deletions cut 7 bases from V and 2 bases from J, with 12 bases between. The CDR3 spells CASRGGPYNEQFF. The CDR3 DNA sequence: TGTGCCTCGAGGGGGGGACCCTACAATGAGCAGTTCTTC.

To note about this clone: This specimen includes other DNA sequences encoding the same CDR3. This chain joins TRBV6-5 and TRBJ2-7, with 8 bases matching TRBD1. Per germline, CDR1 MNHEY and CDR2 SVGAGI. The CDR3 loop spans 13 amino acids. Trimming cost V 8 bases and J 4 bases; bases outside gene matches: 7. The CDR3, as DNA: TGTGCCAGCGCCCGACAGGGGTCGTACGAGCAGTACTTC. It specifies CASARQGSYEQYF.

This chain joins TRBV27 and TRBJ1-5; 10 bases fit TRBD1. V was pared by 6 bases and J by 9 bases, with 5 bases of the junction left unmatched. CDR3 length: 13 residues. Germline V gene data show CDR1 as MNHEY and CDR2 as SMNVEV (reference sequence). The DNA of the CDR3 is TGTGCCAGCAGGCCGACAGGGGGCCTGCCCCAGCATTTT. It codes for CASRPTGGLPQHF.